This TCR beta chain was sequenced in a study of blood T cell repertoires in COVID-19. Overall study context: T cells, B-cell-depleted T cells, or PBMCs supplied cDNA or gDNA.

This clone was picked up one time. Seattle participants joined during active infection and were tracked over time. The CDR3 contains 12 residues. V was cut by 4 bases and J by 1 base, with 4 bases left in between. The germline V gene has CDR1 SGHKS and CDR2 YYEKEE (reference sequence). Data came from immunoSEQ multiplex PCR; TCRdb stores just in-frame clones and leaves some out. The table shows around 84,000 clones, with around 80% occurring only once. The sequencing sample was made of peripheral blood. This TCR was recovered from a man aged 60 to 69 with COVID-19, enrolled during active disease. The chain has TRBV5-5 and TRBJ2-3; D gene unclear. The CDR3 region is CASSPGTDTQYF. The CDR3 DNA reads as TGTGCCAGCAGCCCGGGCACAGATACGCAGTATTTT. The variable domain in full, completed from reference TRBV5-5 and TRBJ2-3, reads DAGVTQSPTHLIKTRGQQVTLRCSPISGHKSVSWYQQVLGQGPQFIFQYYEKEERGRGNFPDRFSARQFPNYSSELNVNALLLGDSALYLCASSPGTDTQYFGPGTRLTVL.